This T cell receptor beta chain emerged from a study of blood T cell repertoires in COVID-19. This CDR3 spans 13 amino acids. V shed 0 bases and J shed 8 bases, with 10 bases lying between them. Germline CDR1 SGHTA, CDR2 FQGNSA. This clone was seen a single time. Here immunoSEQ multiplex PCR was the method, and the copy in TCRdb shows in-frame clones only, minus some. The repertoire holds over 300,000 clones, with 89% as singletons. Sequencing was performed on peripheral blood. The chain carries TRBV7-2 and TRBJ1-2, with D perhaps TRBD1 (5 bases). This TCR came from a man in his forties with acute or convalescent COVID-19. The CDR3 region has the DNA TGTGCCAGCAGCTTAGCATGGGGGGACGGCTACACCTTC. Protein product: CASSLAWGDGYTF.